This entry is about one T cell receptor beta chain. Original data processing: By means of reference gene primer amplification, nucleated cell counts were estimated. Sequenced by immunoSEQ multiplex PCR; TCRdb stores in-frame clones only, minus some. V and J calls plus clone size are reproduced from that table; the DNA served to infer D and trimming. The top ten hold roughly a fifth of the sample, which has 9,500 to 15,000 clones, 70% to 85% seen once. The data belong to a study of blood T cell repertoires in COVID-19. Study context: The origin of the acute and convalescent COVID-19 samples was the United States, Italy and Spain. T cells, B-cell-depleted T cells, or PBMCs provided the cDNA or gDNA that served as material.

V shed 5 bases and J 1 base; nucleotides not matched to a gene: 3. In germline, CDR1 is WNHNN, CDR2 SYGVQD (reference sequence). The CDR3 is 16 residues long. The receptor was derived from a human donor in a cohort sampled during active COVID-19. The sequencing input was peripheral blood. The chain couples TRBV10-1 to TRBJ2-2; TRBD2 matches 11 bases. The CDR3 coding sequence is TGCGCCAGCAGTCTAGGACTAGCGGGGAACACCGGGGAGCTGTTTTTT. Translating gives CASSLGLAGNTGELFF.